This entry concerns a single TCR beta chain. The data are from a study of human versus mouse CDR3 diversity and MHC coevolution. Data came from immunoSEQ multiplex PCR; TCRdb stores just in-frame clones and leaves some out. Found here are about 83,000 clones, 85% to 95% of them singletons; the top ten hold around 0.15%. With 1 base clipped from V and 8 bases from J, the junction kept 11 bases outside the gene matches. The CDR3 consists of 17 residues. Germline CDR1 is KGHSH and CDR2 is LQKENI. The TCR was taken from a person aged 30 to 70 in good health. This chain uses TRBV18 with TRBJ2-1, with TRBD1 matching 10 bases. Sequencing was done on a sample of naive CD4+ T cells from blood. The subset was: CD45RO-negative CD62L-positive naive CD4 T cells. The CDR3 sequence: CASSPRLTGGALYEQFF. The CDR3 DNA is TGTGCCAGCTCACCACGGTTGACAGGGGGCGCATTATATGAGCAGTTCTTC.